The source of this T cell receptor (beta chain) is a study of T cells in Graves' hyperthyroidism and ophthalmopathy. The investigators amplified TCR beta CDR3 regions from RNA transcripts. First-round RT-PCR with HTBI primers amplified the TCR CDR3 region. TCRdb ran MiXCR on the multiplex PCR reads and lists one entry per CDR3 protein. Here the sample spans around 340,000 distinct CDR3 sequences, about 20% being singletons. Trimming removed 0 bases from V and 3 bases from J, with 5 bases in between. In germline, CDR1 is GTSNPN, CDR2 SVGIG (reference sequence). This CDR3 is 13 amino acids long. PBMCs stemmed from 10 ml fresh peripheral blood.

V gene TRBV30 combines with J gene TRBJ2-2; D not certain. What was sequenced was blood. The clonotype was recovered from a woman aged 45-65 years with Graves' hyperthyroidism. The CDR3 region is CAWSVGDTGELFF. The CDR3 DNA sequence: TGTGCCTGGAGTGTAGGTGACACCGGGGAGCTGTTTTTT. Full variable domain (rest looked up from reference TRBV30 and TRBJ2-2): SQTIHQWPATLVQPVGSPLSLECTVEGTSNPNLYWYRQAAGRGLQLLFYSVGIGQISSEVPQNLSASRPQDRQFILSSKKLLLSDSGFYLCAWSVGDTGELFFGEGSRLTVL.